This paragraph covers one T cell receptor beta chain sequence. The sample contains more than one DNA sequence encoding this CDR3. CDR1 is SGHRS and CDR2 is YFSETQ in the germline V gene. The CDR3 has 15 residues. V gave up 2 bases and J gave up 1 base, with 12 bases separating them. Some clones are missing from TCRdb's copy, which holds only in-frame ones; the method was immunoSEQ multiplex PCR. The data hold 2 million to 2.5 million clones, with around 95% observed a single time. The sample belongs to a study of shared clonotypes between healthy human individuals. Study overall: Donors consisted of a couple of women and three men between 18 and 49.

V usage is TRBV5-1 and J usage is TRBJ2-5; either TRBD1 or TRBD2 may fit D (6 bases each). The sequence was obtained from a man aged 18 to 29 in good health. Sequencing was performed on naive CD4+ T cells sorted from blood. Subset noted: CD45RA+ positively selected. The CDR3 loop is CASSLGGTGQETQYF. The CDR3 coding sequence is TGCGCCAGCAGCTTAGGGGGGACCGGCCAAGAGACCCAGTACTTC.